What follows is one T cell receptor beta chain and its context. The data are from a study of blood T cell repertoires in COVID-19. Study-level background: Samples taken during acute and convalescent COVID-19 were collected in the United States, Italy and Spain.

The germline CDR1 and CDR2 sequences are SGHRS and YFSETQ. V lost 5 bases to trimming and J lost 3 bases; unmatched junction nucleotides: 20. The CDR3 has 19 amino acids. Study processing details: Researchers report that nucleated cell counts were estimated from reference gene primer amplification. This table comes from immunoSEQ multiplex PCR, and its TCRdb copy is limited to in-frame clones, with some not included. Clone size and V and J calls were adopted from that table, with D and trimming inferred from the DNA. The sample has about 87,000 clones, roughly 75% seen once. The source material was peripheral blood. This receptor was obtained from a woman aged 45-59 years with acute or convalescent COVID-19. This rearrangement joins TRBV5-1 to TRBJ2-1, with TRBD1 identical over 7 bases. CDR3 sequence reads: CASSLRGINRDSYYNEQFF. The CDR3 region has the DNA TGCGCCAGCAGTTTGAGGGGTATTAACCGGGACAGCTACTACAATGAGCAGTTCTTC.